The 5 T cell receptor beta chains below were found in one sample sequenced in a study of graft-versus-host responses after intestinal transplantation. Assay: immunoSEQ multiplex PCR; the TCRdb copy retains only in-frame clones and omits some. The repertoire holds 40,000 or so clones, with 85% to 95% as singletons. The starting material was PBMCs, obtained approximately 740 days after intestinal transplantation. The receptor source for this set is a human patient who received an intestinal transplant, so some T cells may come from the graft donor.

This rearrangement joins TRBV5-1 to TRBJ2-1; 9 positions agree with TRBD2. This CDR3 comprises 15 residues. Germline CDR1 and CDR2: SGHRS and YFSETQ. With V trimmed by 3 bases and J by 8 bases, 9 bases remained unmatched. CDR3 protein: CASSSGMRGGDEQFF. The CDR3 DNA follows: TGCGCCAGCAGCTCCGGTATGCGGGGGGGCGATGAGCAGTTCTTC.

The rearrangement uses TRBV9 and TRBJ1-1; D gene uncertain. Germline CDR1 SGDLS, CDR2 YYNGEE. Trimming took off 3 bases at V and 0 bases at J, with 18 bases between the two ends. There are 17 residues in the CDR3. The CDR3, as DNA: TGTGCCAGCAGCGGCCGCCGGGTTCGGAAGATGAACACTGAAGCTTTCTTT. It yields the protein CASSGRRVRKMNTEAFF. Looking up the rest from reference TRBV9 and TRBJ1-1 gives the full variable domain: DSGVTQTPKHLITATGQRVTLRCSPRSGDLSVYWYQQSLDQGLQFLIQYYNGEERAKGNILERFSAQQFPDLHSELNLSSLELGDSALYFCASSGRRVRKMNTEAFFGQGTRLTVV.

The J gene is TRBJ2-7, the V gene TRBV12-5, with 9 bases fitting TRBD1. Germline V gene lookup returns CDR1 LGHNT and CDR2 FRNRAP. The CDR3 is 20 residues long. Trimming at V came to 5 bases and at J to 3 bases, leaving 23 bases not matched to a gene. The CDR3 DNA sequence: TGTGCTAGTGGTCCCCATCCCGGGACAGGGAAAGGAAGCCTTTACTACGAGCAGTACTTC. This gives the protein CASGPHPGTGKGSLYYEQYF.

Of note for this clone: Mismatch with germline at one junction end may stem from a read error. V and J are TRBV14 and TRBJ1-3, with 7 bases lining up with TRBD1. The CDR3 length is 14 residues. The V gene's germline CDR1 is SGHDN and CDR2 FVKESK. The CDR3 sequence: CASSEDRARNTIYF. The CDR3 DNA is TGTGCCAGCAGCGAAGACAGGGCCAGAAACACCATATATTTT. Full variable domain (rest looked up from reference TRBV14 and TRBJ1-3): EAGVTQFPSHSVIEKGQTVTLRCDPISGHDNLYWYRRVMGKEIKFLLHFVKESKQDESGMPNNRFLAERTGGTYSTLKVQPAELEDSGVYFCASSEDRARNTIYFGEGSWLTVV.

This sequence joins TRBV25-1 and TRBJ2-5; perhaps TRBD1 as D (6 bases). V lost 1 base and J 5 bases, leaving 11 bases between the germline ends. This CDR3 comprises 14 residues. The V gene's germline CDR1 is MGHDK and CDR2 SYGVNS. The CDR3 here is CASSELKGVETQYF. The CDR3 DNA reads as TGTGCCAGCAGTGAATTGAAGGGGGTGGAGACCCAGTACTTC. Looking up the rest from reference TRBV25-1 and TRBJ2-5 gives the full variable domain: EADIYQTPRYLVIGTGKKITLECSQTMGHDKMYWYQQDPGMELHLIHYSYGVNSTEKGDLSSESTVSRIRTEHFPLTLESARPSHTSQYLCASSELKGVETQYFGPGTRLLVL.